Below, 29 T cell receptor beta chains from the same sample are listed, as sequenced in a study of regulatory T cells in long-lasting Graves disease. Indicated time point: newly diagnosed GD, antithyroid drugs for less than 3 months. Scientists built the TCR library using RNA that was extracted from PBMCs. Construction of TCR beta libraries relied on iRepertoire HTBI primers and on Arm-PCR targeting CDR3 regions. TCRdb analysed the multiplex PCR reads with MiXCR anew, one entry per CDR3 protein. The sample records some 460,000 distinct CDR3 sequences, under 20% being singletons. These records were also assigned to another study, of T cells in Graves' hyperthyroidism and ophthalmopathy.

Source: peripheral blood mononuclear cells (PBMCs), taken at new diagnosis, from a patient treated with antithyroid drugs. Receptors originate from a middle-aged man with Graves disease.

The V and J genes are TRBV27 and TRBJ2-3; TRBD2 aligns across 9 bases. CDR1 and CDR2 (germline): MNHEY, SMNVEV (reference sequence). The CDR3 extends over 17 amino acids. Trimming cost V 5 bases and J 3 bases; bases outside gene matches: 12. CDR3 residues: CASSPMTSGFSTDTQYF. The DNA for the CDR3 is TGTGCCAGCAGTCCAATGACTAGCGGCTTTTCGACAGATACGCAGTATTTT.

V gene TRBV24-1 combines with J gene TRBJ2-1, with D possibly being TRBD1 or TRBD2 (5 bases each). Germline values: CDR1 KGHDR, CDR2 SFDVKD. Trimming removed 2 bases at V and 2 bases at J, with 9 bases between. The CDR3 is 15 amino acids. CDR3: CATSDSLGAYNEQFF. The CDR3 DNA is TGTGCCACCAGTGATTCTTTGGGGGCCTACAATGAGCAGTTCTTC.

This clonotype was seen a handful of times. The chain joins TRBV7-2 to TRBJ1-1, with D unresolved. The CDR3 contains 14 residues. CDR1 and CDR2 (germline): SGHTA, FQGNSA. The V end was cut by 1 base, the J end by 1 base, with 7 bases between. CDR3 DNA sequence: TGTGCCAGCAGCTTAGACTTTCAGAACACTGAAGCTTTCTTT. Translated, it gives CASSLDFQNTEAFF.

This clonotype was observed many times. V gene TRBV27 combines with J gene TRBJ2-7; 13 bases align to TRBD2. There are 16 residues in the CDR3. The germline V gene encodes CDR1 MNHEY and CDR2 SMNVEV (reference sequence). The V gene end was trimmed by 5 bases and the J gene end by 3 bases; junction bases not matched to a gene: 7. CDR3 amino acids: CASSRTSGSRNYEQYF. The CDR3 DNA follows: TGTGCCAGCAGTCGGACTAGCGGGAGCAGGAACTACGAGCAGTACTTC.

This clonotype was counted at least ten times. This rearrangement joins TRBV12-3 or TRBV12-4 to TRBJ2-3, with 9 bases fitting TRBD2. V shed 6 bases, J shed 1 base, and the junction held 5 bases outside the gene matches. The length of the CDR3 is 15 residues. CDR3: CASRTTSGRTDTQYF. CDR3 bases: TGTGCCAGCAGAACGACTAGCGGTCGCACAGATACGCAGTATTTT.

The sample holds many counts of this clonotype. This chain joins TRBV12-5 and TRBJ2-7; a possible D gene is TRBD2 (6 bases). CDR1 is LGHNT and CDR2 is FRNRAP in the germline V gene. The ends were cut back, 3 bases at V and 2 bases at J, with 20 bases in the middle. CDR3 length: 17 amino acids. The CDR3 region is CASGFRSFLASTYEQYF. Written as DNA, the CDR3 is TGTGCTAGTGGTTTCCGCTCCTTTCTAGCGAGCACCTACGAGCAGTACTTC.

To note about this clonotype: A read error may be the cause here, since a much bigger clone is one base away. This chain joins TRBV28 and TRBJ2-5; 8 nucleotides match TRBD2. V lost 4 bases to trimming and J lost 3 bases; unmatched junction nucleotides: 7. Germline V lookup: CDR1 MDHEN, CDR2 SYDVKM. The CDR3 has 15 residues. The CDR3 loop reads CASSSSGGYKETQYF. Here the CDR3 DNA reads TGTGCCAGCAGTTCGAGCGGGGGTTATAAAGAGACCCAGTACTTC.

The chain links TRBV14 to TRBJ2-2; D remains ambiguous. The germline CDR1 and CDR2 sequences are SGHDN and FVKESK. Trimming took off 1 base at V and 4 bases at J, with 10 bases between the two ends. CDR3 length equals 15 residues. Here the CDR3 reads CASSQGLYSTGELFF. In DNA, the CDR3 is TGTGCCAGCAGCCAAGGCCTCTACTCCACCGGGGAGCTGTTTTTT.

This clonotype has ten or more counts. The J gene is TRBJ2-2, the V gene TRBV12-3 or TRBV12-4; 7 bases align to TRBD1. The CDR3 length is 14 residues. V was pared by 7 bases and J by 1 base, with 3 bases of the junction left unmatched. CDR3: CASTRTGNTGELFF. In nucleotides, the CDR3 is TGTGCCAGCACCCGGACAGGGAACACCGGGGAGCTGTTTTTT.

This clonotype was seen repeatedly, ten times or more. The chain couples TRBV27 to TRBJ2-7; 7 bases agree with TRBD2. This CDR3 spans 14 amino acids. V trimming: 3 bases; J trimming: 4 bases; junction bases outside the gene matches: 6. CDR1 and CDR2 from the germline V gene are MNHEY and SMNVEV (reference sequence). CDR3 nucleotides: TGTGCCAGCAGTTTCAGCGGGATTAAATACGAGCAGTACTTC. Translating gives CASSFSGIKYEQYF.

V usage is TRBV3-1 and J usage is TRBJ2-4; 8 bases match TRBD2. Germline V gene data show CDR1 as LGHDT and CDR2 as YNNKEL (reference sequence). The CDR3 is 14 residues long. Unmatched junction bases numbered 7, after V lost 4 bases and J lost 8 bases. The CDR3 DNA reads TGTGCCAGCAGCCCTAAAGCGGGAGATCACATTCAGTACTTC. Its protein product is CASSPKAGDHIQYF.

With regard to this clonotype: Given a much more abundant clone one base away, this may be a read error. The CDR3 region is CASSLLRDRGEQYF. The CDR3 DNA is TGTGCCAGCAGTCTCCTCCGGGACAGGGGCGAGCAGTACTTC. The chain has TRBV12-3 or TRBV12-4 and TRBJ2-7, with 10 nucleotides matching TRBD1. V was clipped by 5 bases and J by 6 bases; unmatched bases: 7. The CDR3 loop spans 14 amino acids.

This clonotype was picked up many times. The gene calls are TRBV6-1 and TRBJ2-2; D is unclear. Germline assignment: CDR1 MNHNS and CDR2 SASEGT. The germline V and J ends were trimmed by 6 bases and 0 bases, with 5 bases remaining between them. The CDR3 is 13 amino acids. In nucleotides, the CDR3 is TGTGCCAGCAGGGCAGCGAACACCGGGGAGCTGTTTTTT. Residues: CASRAANTGELFF.

The chain uses TRBV5-6 and TRBJ2-7; 11 nucleotides match TRBD2. The V segment lost 4 bases and the J segment 2 bases; nucleotides outside the gene matches: 8. CDR3 length: 16 residues. Per germline, CDR1 SGHDT and CDR2 YYEEEE. CDR3 protein: CASSHGAGLAAYEQYF. The CDR3 DNA reads TGTGCCAGCAGCCACGGGGCGGGACTAGCGGCCTACGAGCAGTACTTC. The variable domain in full, with the rest retrieved from reference TRBV5-6 and TRBJ2-7, is DAGVTQSPTHLIKTRGQQVTLRCSPKSGHDTVSWYQQALGQGPQFIFQYYEEEERQRGNFPDRFSGHQFPNYSSELNVNALLLGDSALYLCASSHGAGLAAYEQYFGPGTRLTVT.

This clonotype came up many times. This chain uses TRBV13 with TRBJ1-2; no definite D call. Trimming removed 5 bases from V and 4 bases from J, with 17 bases in between. The CDR3 sequence is 15 residues long. Germline V gene sequence: CDR1 PRHDT, CDR2 FYEKMQ (reference sequence). CDR3 sequence: CASSLTGRLLYGYTF. DNA for the CDR3: TGTGCCAGCAGCCTTACGGGAAGGTTACTCTATGGCTACACCTTC.

This clonotype was picked up one time. The CDR3 is CSARSTSGRADEQYF. The CDR3 DNA is TGCAGTGCTAGGTCGACTAGCGGGAGGGCCGACGAGCAGTACTTC. V gene TRBV20-1 combines with J gene TRBJ2-7; 14 nucleotides line up with TRBD2. Germline CDR1 DFQATT, CDR2 SNEGSKA (reference sequence). J gave up 5 bases and V 3 bases, and 6 bases lay outside the gene matches. The CDR3 consists of 15 residues.

This clonotype was detected ten times or more. J is TRBJ2-1 and V is TRBV18, with 7 positions matching TRBD2. The J segment lost 3 bases and the V segment lost 9 bases, leaving 11 bases of the junction unmatched. The CDR3 covers 15 residues. Looked up from germline, CDR1 is KGHSH and CDR2 is LQKENI. The CDR3 region is CASSSLADRYNEQFF. DNA of the CDR3: TGTGCCAGTTCGTCTCTAGCGGACCGCTACAATGAGCAGTTCTTC.

Details on this clonotype: A read error may explain this, as a much larger clone is one base away. The genes are TRBV7-2 and TRBJ2-2; tentatively, D is TRBD2 (5 bases). The CDR3 extends over 17 amino acids. Germline V CDR1 and CDR2: SGHTA, FQGNSA. CDR3 sequence reads: CASSPQVGETNTGERFF. The CDR3 DNA reads as TGTGCCAGCAGCCCGCAGGTGGGCGAAACCAACACCGGGGAGCGGTTTTTT.

The V call is TRBV20-1, the J call TRBJ2-7; 7 bases map to TRBD1. Trimming took 6 bases from V and 1 from J; bases not matched to a gene: 15. CDR3 length: 16 residues. CDR1 is DFQATT, CDR2 SNEGSKA, per germline (reference sequence). CDR3 nucleotide sequence: TGCAGTGCCGACGGGACAGTCGGATCGACTTCCTACGAGCAGTACTTC. Protein: CSADGTVGSTSYEQYF.

In this sample, this clonotype turned up many times. The genes are TRBV28 and TRBJ2-3; D is perhaps TRBD1 (6 bases). Germline V lookup: CDR1 MDHEN, CDR2 SYDVKM. Trimming removed 6 bases at V and 4 bases at J, with 11 bases between. CDR3 size: 13 residues. CDR3 in amino acids: CASRGPGADTQYF. In nucleotides, the CDR3 is TGTGCCAGCAGGGGCCCAGGGGCAGATACGCAGTATTTT.

The chain uses TRBV5-1 and TRBJ1-1; TRBD1 agrees at 7 bases. This CDR3 is 17 amino acids long. Germline V CDR1 and CDR2: SGHRS, YFSETQ. Germline trimming cut 4 bases from V and 1 base from J; bases unmatched to any gene: 13. The CDR3 is CASSAGQSTDSNTEAFF. The CDR3 coding sequence is TGCGCCAGCAGCGCGGGACAGAGCACAGATTCGAACACTGAAGCTTTCTTT.

This clonotype was seen at least ten times. V gene TRBV28 combines with J gene TRBJ1-5; D may be TRBD1 (5 bases). CDR1 MDHEN and CDR2 SYDVKM come from the germline V gene. CDR3 length equals 15 residues. With 1 base removed from V and 5 bases from J, the gap between germline ends came to 12 bases. Here the CDR3 reads CASSLLRGVHQPQHF. The CDR3 nucleotides read TGTGCCAGCAGTTTATTAAGAGGGGTCCATCAGCCCCAGCATTTT.

This clonotype was seen a single time. This CDR3 is CATSAGDPRSEQFF. The CDR3 coding sequence is TGTGCCACCAGTGCCGGGGACCCCCGGAGTGAGCAGTTCTTC. V is TRBV24-1 and J is TRBJ2-1, with D possibly called TRBD1 or TRBD2 (5 bases each). The CDR3 has 14 amino acids. Germline loops: CDR1 KGHDR, CDR2 SFDVKD. The V end was cut by 5 bases, the J end by 9 bases, with 16 bases between.

This clonotype has a count of ten or more. The chain carries TRBV28 and TRBJ2-7, with D perhaps TRBD1 (6 bases). CDR3 length: 12 amino acids. Per the germline V gene, CDR1 is MDHEN and CDR2 is SYDVKM. The V gene lost 8 bases and the J gene lost 4 bases, with 12 bases spanning the gap. The CDR3, as DNA: TGTGCCAGCCATGGGACATTTTACGAGCAGTACTTC. It specifies CASHGTFYEQYF.

V is TRBV28 and J is TRBJ1-5, with D maybe TRBD1 (6 bases). V lost 2 bases to trimming and J lost 1 base, with 27 bases between them. Germline-derived CDR1 and CDR2 are MDHEN and SYDVKM. CDR3 length: 21 residues. This chain's CDR3 is CASSLMLLTGWSPGSNQPQHF. CDR3 in DNA: TGTGCCAGCAGTTTAATGTTGCTCACAGGGTGGTCGCCCGGGAGCAATCAGCCCCAGCATTTT.

Ten or more counts support this clonotype. The chain uses TRBV2 and TRBJ2-3; 12 nucleotides align to TRBD2. The J segment lost 2 bases and the V segment lost 5 bases, leaving 8 bases of the junction unmatched. Germline loops: CDR1 SNHLY, CDR2 FYNNEI. The CDR3 has 17 amino acids. For the CDR3, the DNA is TGTGCCAGCAGTCTGACGACTAGCGGGAGTTTCACAGATACGCAGTATTTT. Its translation: CASSLTTSGSFTDTQYF. The whole variable domain, remainder taken from reference TRBV2 and TRBJ2-3, is EPEVTQTPSHQVTQMGQEVILRCVPISNHLYFYWYRQILGQKVEFLVSFYNNEISEKSEIFDDQFSVERPDGSNFTLKIRSTKLEDSAMYFCASSLTTSGSFTDTQYFGPGTRLTVL.

This clonotype showed up many times. The chain has TRBV5-1 and TRBJ2-3; TRBD2 agrees at 10 bases. Germline CDR1 is SGHRS and CDR2 is YFSETQ. This CDR3 spans 18 amino acids. V was pared by 0 bases and J by 3 bases, with 10 bases of the junction left unmatched. CDR3 residues: CASSLGSLAGVETDTQYF. CDR3 nucleotides: TGCGCCAGCAGCTTGGGTTCTCTAGCGGGGGTGGAAACAGATACGCAGTATTTT.

This clonotype has a count of ten or more. Likely a read error: the CDR3 ends without its conserved phenylalanine or tryptophan. The rearrangement links TRBV2 to TRBJ2-2; D is possibly TRBD1 (6 bases). The CDR3 spans 13 residues. The V gene lost 10 bases and the J gene lost 7 bases, with 16 bases spanning the gap. The germline V gene has CDR1 SNHLY and CDR2 FYNNEI. CDR3 protein: CATTKGVSGELFL. CDR3 nucleotides: TGTGCCACGACTAAGGGGGTGAGCGGGGAGCTGTTTCTT.

This clonotype appeared many times. The V call is TRBV4-1, the J call TRBJ1-2, with unresolved D. V lost 1 base and J lost 8, with 11 bases in between. CDR3 length: 13 residues. Germline CDR1 is MGHRA and CDR2 is YSYEKL. The CDR3 sequence: CASSQGRTEGYTF. The CDR3 DNA sequence: TGCGCCAGCAGCCAAGGACGCACGGAGGGCTACACCTTC.